This entry concerns a single T cell receptor (beta chain). RNA extraction gave at least 5.5 micrograms of total RNA per sample. The data derive from a study of blood T cells in healthy people across ages. The germline V gene has CDR1 SQVTM and CDR2 ANQGSEA. The CDR3 consists of 13 residues. V was pared by 8 bases and J by 4 bases, with 16 bases between. For the second PCR, which ran for about 6 to 11 cycles, a sample-barcoded 5' primer and a J-beta primer mix were used. A 12-random-nucleotide template-switch adaptor tagged each cDNA molecule. Via MiXCR, TCRdb re-called the 5' RACE reads, giving one row per CDR3 protein. Altogether nearly 1 million distinct CDR3 sequences are present, roughly half being singletons, with the ten largest covering over 20%.

Sequenced material: blood. V gene TRBV29-1 combines with J gene TRBJ2-3, with D perhaps matching TRBD2 (6 bases). This sequence originates from a woman aged 60-75 years in good health. The CDR3 DNA reads TGCAGCACCGGGACTCTCGGGCCAGATACGCAGTATTTT. Encoded protein: CSTGTLGPDTQYF.